A selection of T cell receptor beta chains follows, all from one sample in a study of cytomegalovirus exposure and HLA in healthy donors. The repertoire was sequenced with immunoSEQ multiplex PCR; TCRdb's copy has only in-frame clones and lacks some. The table has 95,000 to 100,000 clones, roughly three quarters seen once. Sequences were obtained from PBMCs. The receptors derive from a female donor in good health and CMV-seronegative. The CDR3 runs from the conserved cysteine through the conserved F or W. The D gene is left open where the match is weak. Size is stated for part of the rows, as once, few or many counts, or as a class when the clone is expanded.

d_call j_call clone_size v_call cdr3_nt cdr3_aa
NA TRBJ1-6 NA TRBV6-1 TGTGCCATCAGTGATTCCGGCGTTAGGAGGGTCGATAATTCACCCCTCCACTTT CAISDSGVRRVDNSPLHF
NA TRBJ2-7 few TRBV21-1 TGTGCCCGCAAAGCTACAGGGGCCTTTTACGAGCAGTACTTC CARKATGAFYEQYF
NA TRBJ1-1 NA TRBV19 TGTGCCAGTAGTATAGGGGGAGGGGTCACTGAAGCTTTCTTT CASSIGGGVTEAFF
NA TRBJ2-3 NA TRBV5-6 TGTGCCAGCAGCTTCCCCAGAAGCACAGATACGCAGTATTTT CASSFPRSTDTQYF
NA TRBJ2-7 NA TRBV2 TGTGCCAGCAGTGGACAGTGGGGAACCTACGAGCAGTACTTC CASSGQWGTYEQYF
TRBD2 TRBJ2-7 NA TRBV6-6 TGTGCCAGCAGTTACCTCAGCGGGGCGACCTACGAGCAGTACTTC CASSYLSGATYEQYF
NA TRBJ1-3 NA TRBV7-9 TGTGCCAGCAGCTCACCCAGGGTCCGAAACACCATATATTTT CASSSPRVRNTIYF
TRBD1 TRBJ1-2 NA TRBV5-1 TGCGCCAGCAGTCAGACAGGGGACAACTATGGCTACACCTTC CASSQTGDNYGYTF
TRBD2 TRBJ2-3 NA TRBV7-6 TGTGCCAGCAGCGTGGGCTCTAGCGGGAGGGGTAGCACAGATACGCAGTATTTT CASSVGSSGRGSTDTQYF
NA TRBJ2-1 NA TRBV29-1 TGCAGCCAGGGGGCTAGCGGGACCCCCAATGAGCAGTTCTTC CSQGASGTPNEQFF
TRBD2 TRBJ2-1 NA TRBV7-9 TGTGCCAGCAGCTTAGTGGGGCTAGCGGGGGATAATGAGCAGTTCTTC CASSLVGLAGDNEQFF
NA TRBJ2-7 once TRBV2 TGTGCCAGCGCTGCGATTTTCAGGTTCTCGTACTTC CASAAIFRFSYF
NA TRBJ2-1 NA TRBV6-1 TGTGCCAGCAGTGAATTGAACAGAGAGCAGTTCTTC CASSELNREQFF
NA TRBJ2-4 once TRBV11-2 TGTGCCAGCAGTCCCAGTTCCAAAAACATTCAGTACTTC CASSPSSKNIQYF
NA TRBJ2-7 NA TRBV5-4 TGTGCCAGCAGCTTATCATACAGGGCTTCCAACTACGAGCAGTACTTC CASSLSYRASNYEQYF
NA TRBJ1-1 NA TRBV10-2 TGCGCCAGCAGTCCTCGCACTGAAGCTTTCTTT CASSPRTEAFF
NA TRBJ2-7 NA TRBV2 TGTGCCAGCAGTGAAAGGCCACTTCCTCGCGGGTTCTACGAGCAGTACTTC CASSERPLPRGFYEQYF
TRBD1 TRBJ1-2 NA TRBV9 TGTGCCAGCAGCGGGAAAACGACAGGGGGCACCCTCTTCTATGGCTACACCTTC CASSGKTTGGTLFYGYTF
NA TRBJ1-5 NA TRBV4-2 TGTGCCAGCAGCCTCAGGGCAGGGACAAATCAGCCCCAGCATTTT CASSLRAGTNQPQHF
TRBD2 TRBJ2-1 NA TRBV2 TGTGCCAGCAGTCCGGGACTAGCGTATGAGCAGTTCTTC CASSPGLAYEQFF
TRBD1 TRBJ2-2 NA TRBV7-9 TGTTCCAGCAGCTCGGGGAGCCAGGGGGACACCGGGGAGCTGTTTTTT CSSSSGSQGDTGELFF
NA TRBJ1-5 NA TRBV6-1 TGTGCCAGCAGTGAACCTCCTTTTAGCAATCAGCCCCAGCATTTT CASSEPPFSNQPQHF
NA TRBJ2-7 once TRBV19 TGTGCCAGTAGTCCCGCAGGCTCCTACTACGAGCAGTACTTC CASSPAGSYYEQYF
NA TRBJ2-6 NA TRBV7-9 TGTGCCAGCACCGAAACAGGGAAGAGCTCTGGGGCCAACGTCCTGACTTTC CASTETGKSSGANVLTF
TRBD1 TRBJ1-1 NA TRBV6-5 TGTGCCAGCAGTTACCCCGGACAGGGTGAAGCTTTCTTT CASSYPGQGEAFF
NA TRBJ2-5 NA TRBV4-3 TGCGCCAGCAGCCAAAGAGGATCTAGCGTGGAGACCCAGTACTTC CASSQRGSSVETQYF
NA TRBJ1-4 NA TRBV7-8 TGTGCCAGCAGCTTAGTGTACCGCCCCGAGGATGAAAAACTGTTTTTT CASSLVYRPEDEKLFF
TRBD2 TRBJ2-7 NA TRBV6-1 TGTGCCAGCAGTAGGACTAGCGGGGATTACGAGCAGTACTTC CASSRTSGDYEQYF
TRBD1 TRBJ2-7 NA TRBV10-1 TGCGCCAGCAGTGAATCCCGGGGACAGGGTCACTACGAGCAGTACTTC CASSESRGQGHYEQYF
TRBD2 TRBJ2-1 few TRBV7-2 TGTGCCAGCAGCCTAACTAGCGGGCCTTACAATGAGCAGTTCTTC CASSLTSGPYNEQFF
NA TRBJ1-1 few TRBV6-5 TGTGCCAGCAGTTACTCAACGCAGCGGACTGAAGCTTTCTTT CASSYSTQRTEAFF
TRBD1 TRBJ1-2 NA TRBV5-4 TGTGCCAGCAGCTTGACCGACTCAGGGGGCCATGGCTACACCTTC CASSLTDSGGHGYTF
TRBD2 TRBJ2-3 NA TRBV11-1 TGTGCCAGCAGCTTAGGCGTCGGGGGGGATACGCAGTATTTT CASSLGVGGDTQYF
TRBD1 TRBJ2-1 NA TRBV4-2 TGTGCCAGCAGCCAACTGACAGGGGGGAACAATGAGCAGTTCTTC CASSQLTGGNNEQFF
TRBD1 TRBJ2-7 NA TRBV19 TGTGCCAGTAGTCCTCACCAGGGGGCAGGGAACGAGCAGTACTTC CASSPHQGAGNEQYF
NA TRBJ1-2 NA TRBV9 TGTGCCAGCAGCGTAGGGTCCGTCCGAGGGTATGGCTACACCTTC CASSVGSVRGYGYTF
TRBD2 TRBJ2-3 NA TRBV13 TGTGCCAGCAGCTTATTGGTGGCGGGGGGCCTGAGGGGCACAGATACGCAGTATTTT CASSLLVAGGLRGTDTQYF
TRBD1 TRBJ1-4 NA TRBV5-1 TGCGCCAGCAGCTCCGGACAGGGCAAGGGTAATGAAAAACTGTTTTTT CASSSGQGKGNEKLFF
TRBD1 TRBJ1-6 NA TRBV6-4 TGTGCCAGCAGCCGGATGACAGGGAGTGGGACCTATAATTCACCCCTCCACTTT CASSRMTGSGTYNSPLHF
TRBD2 TRBJ2-7 NA TRBV5-4 TGTGCCAGCAGCTTGTGGTCTAGCGGGGTAGGCGAGCAGTACTTC CASSLWSSGVGEQYF
TRBD1 TRBJ2-7 NA TRBV5-1 TGCGCCAGCAGCCCACGGGACAGCTCCTACGAGCAGTACTTC CASSPRDSSYEQYF
NA TRBJ1-1 NA TRBV5-6 TGTGCCAGCAGCTTGAAGCCGACAGGACTCACTGAAGCTTTCTTT CASSLKPTGLTEAFF
TRBD1 TRBJ1-1 NA TRBV15 TGTGCCACCCATGGGCCGGACAGGGACACTGAAGCTTTCTTT CATHGPDRDTEAFF
NA TRBJ2-1 once TRBV19 TGTGCCAGTAGTATGCGGGATGTCAATGAGCAGTTCTTC CASSMRDVNEQFF
NA TRBJ2-3 NA TRBV15 TGTGCCACCAGCAGAGATCGGTCCGGCACAGATACGCAGTATTTT CATSRDRSGTDTQYF
NA TRBJ2-7 NA TRBV6-6 TGTGCCAGCAGTTACGGGGGCCCCCTCAACGAGCAGTACTTC CASSYGGPLNEQYF
NA TRBJ1-5 NA TRBV6-6 TGTGCCAGCAGTCTCAGGGTAGCGGCCAATCAGCCCCAGCATTTT CASSLRVAANQPQHF
NA TRBJ1-1 NA TRBV28 TGTGCCATCTCGGGGTTGAACACTGAAGCTTTCTTT CAISGLNTEAFF
TRBD2 TRBJ2-7 NA TRBV28 TGTGCCAGCAGACCGGGACTAGCGGGGTACGAGCAGTACTTC CASRPGLAGYEQYF